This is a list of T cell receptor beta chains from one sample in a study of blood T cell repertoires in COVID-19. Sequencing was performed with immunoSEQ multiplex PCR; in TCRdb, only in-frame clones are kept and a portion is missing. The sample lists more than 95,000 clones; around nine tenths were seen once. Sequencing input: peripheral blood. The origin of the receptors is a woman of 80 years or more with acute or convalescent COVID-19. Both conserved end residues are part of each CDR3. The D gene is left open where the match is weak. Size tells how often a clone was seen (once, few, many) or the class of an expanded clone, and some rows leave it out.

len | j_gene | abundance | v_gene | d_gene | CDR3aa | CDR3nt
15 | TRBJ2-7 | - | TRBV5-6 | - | CASSYGTLSSYEQYF | TGTGCCAGCAGCTACGGGACTCTGAGCTCCTACGAGCAGTACTTC
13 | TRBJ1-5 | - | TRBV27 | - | CASSDRRDQPQHF | TGTGCCAGCAGCGACAGGAGAGATCAGCCCCAGCATTTT
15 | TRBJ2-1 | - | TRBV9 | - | CASSVQQGSYNEQFF | TGTGCCAGCAGCGTGCAACAGGGAAGCTACAATGAGCAGTTCTTC
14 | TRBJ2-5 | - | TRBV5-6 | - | CASSFGGRWETQYF | TGTGCCAGCAGCTTCGGGGGGCGATGGGAGACCCAGTACTTC
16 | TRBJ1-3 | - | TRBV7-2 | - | CASSSLGRGSGNTIYF | TGTGCCAGCAGCTCCTTAGGGAGGGGGTCTGGAAACACCATATATTTT
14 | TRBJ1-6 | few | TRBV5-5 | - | CASSLGQPYSPLHF | TGTGCCAGCAGCTTAGGACAGCCTTATTCACCCCTCCACTTT
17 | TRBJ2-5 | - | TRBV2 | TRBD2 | CASSAGLAGAHRETQYF | TGTGCCAGCAGTGCGGGACTAGCGGGGGCTCATCGAGAGACCCAGTACTTC
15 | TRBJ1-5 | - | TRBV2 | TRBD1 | CASSHDRGYNQPQHF | TGTGCCAGCAGCCACGACAGGGGATACAATCAGCCCCAGCATTTT
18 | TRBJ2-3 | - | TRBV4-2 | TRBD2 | CASSQAVAGGPRTDTQYF | TGTGCCAGCAGCCAAGCAGTAGCGGGAGGGCCTCGTACAGATACGCAGTATTTT
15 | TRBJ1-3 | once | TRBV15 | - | CATSRVGGFGNTIYF | TGTGCCACCAGCAGAGTAGGGGGTTTTGGAAACACCATATATTTT
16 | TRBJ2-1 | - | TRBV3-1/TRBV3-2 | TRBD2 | CASSPGTSGGYNEQFF | TGTGCCAGCAGCCCCGGGACTAGCGGGGGCTACAATGAGCAGTTCTTC
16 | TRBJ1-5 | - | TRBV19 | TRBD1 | CATDFPTGGANQPQHF | TGTGCCACTGACTTTCCGACAGGGGGAGCCAATCAGCCCCAGCATTTT
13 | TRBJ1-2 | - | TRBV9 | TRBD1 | CASVGTDLFGYTF | TGTGCCAGCGTCGGGACAGACCTCTTTGGCTACACCTTC
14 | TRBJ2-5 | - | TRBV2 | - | CASSERRGWETQYF | TGTGCCAGCAGTGAGCGCAGAGGTTGGGAGACCCAGTACTTC
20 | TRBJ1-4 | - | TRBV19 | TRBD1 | CASSMLTRDRGRAANEKLFF | TGTGCCAGTAGTATGCTGACCCGGGACAGGGGGAGAGCGGCTAATGAAAAACTGTTTTTT
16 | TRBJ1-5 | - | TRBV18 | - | CASSPPSQGGNQPQHF | TGTGCCAGCTCACCACCGTCACAGGGTGGGAATCAGCCCCAGCATTTT
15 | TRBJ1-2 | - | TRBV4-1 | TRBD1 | CASSQAATGVYGYTF | TGCGCCAGCAGCCAAGCGGCCACAGGGGTGTATGGCTACACCTTC
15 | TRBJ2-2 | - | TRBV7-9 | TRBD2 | CASSLSGVSTGELFF | TGTGCCAGCAGCTTAAGCGGGGTTTCCACCGGGGAGCTGTTTTTT
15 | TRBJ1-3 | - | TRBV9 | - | CASSLWTDSGNTIYF | TGTGCCAGCAGCCTCTGGACAGACTCTGGAAACACCATATATTTT
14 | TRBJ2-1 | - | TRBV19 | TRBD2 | CASSRIAGYNEQFF | TGTGCCAGTAGTAGGATAGCGGGGTACAATGAGCAGTTCTTC
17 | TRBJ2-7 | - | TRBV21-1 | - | CASSKLHGTGKVYEQYF | TGTGCCAGCAGCAAACTCCACGGGACAGGGAAGGTCTACGAGCAGTACTTC
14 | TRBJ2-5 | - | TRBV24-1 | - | CATSDPSQGKTQYF | TGTGCCACCAGTGATCCCTCGCAGGGGAAGACCCAGTACTTC
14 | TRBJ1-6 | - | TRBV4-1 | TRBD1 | CASSQEETGVPLHF | TGCGCCAGCAGCCAAGAAGAGACAGGGGTCCCCCTCCACTTT
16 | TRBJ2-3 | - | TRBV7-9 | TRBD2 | CASSFSTSGSTDTQYF | TGTGCCAGCAGCTTCAGCACTAGCGGGAGTACAGATACGCAGTATTTT
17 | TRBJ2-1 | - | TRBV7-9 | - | CASSLESGVFSYNEQFF | TGTGCCAGCAGCTTAGAGTCCGGGGTCTTCTCCTACAATGAGCAGTTCTTC
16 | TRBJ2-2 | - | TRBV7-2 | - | CASSLARTGRSGELFF | TGTGCCAGCAGCTTAGCGCGGACGGGGAGGAGCGGGGAGCTGTTTTTT
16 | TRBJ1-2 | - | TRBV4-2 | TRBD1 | CASSRGRTGANYGYTF | TGTGCCAGCAGCCGGGGACGGACAGGGGCTAACTATGGCTACACCTTC
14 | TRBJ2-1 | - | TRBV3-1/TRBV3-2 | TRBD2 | CASSSRGGADEQFF | TGTGCCAGCAGCTCGCGGGGGGGTGCTGATGAGCAGTTCTTC
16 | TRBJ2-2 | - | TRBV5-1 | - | CASSLVAEASRTELFF | TGCGCCAGCAGCTTGGTTGCGGAGGCTTCGAGGACGGAGCTGTTTTTT
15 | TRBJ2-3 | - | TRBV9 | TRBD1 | CASSPDRGATDTQYF | TGTGCCAGCAGCCCGGACAGGGGGGCCACAGATACGCAGTATTTT
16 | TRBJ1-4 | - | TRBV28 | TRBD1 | CASSLPQGAGNEKLFF | TGTGCCAGCAGTTTGCCTCAGGGGGCTGGGAATGAAAAACTGTTTTTT
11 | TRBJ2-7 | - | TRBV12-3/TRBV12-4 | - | CASSEQGGQYF | TGTGCCAGCAGTGAACAGGGTGGGCAGTACTTC
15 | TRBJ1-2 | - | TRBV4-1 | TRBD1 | CASSQVGQEHYGYTF | TGCGCCAGCAGCCAAGTGGGACAGGAGCACTATGGCTACACCTTC
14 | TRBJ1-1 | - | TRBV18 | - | CASSPQRSNTEAFF | TGTGCCAGCTCACCGCAACGGTCGAACACTGAAGCTTTCTTT
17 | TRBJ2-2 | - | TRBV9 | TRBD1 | CASSVPTDRWSTGELFF | TGTGCCAGCAGCGTACCCACGGACAGGTGGAGCACCGGGGAGCTGTTTTTT
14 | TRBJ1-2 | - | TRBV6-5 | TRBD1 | CASGYRGQNYGYTF | TGTGCCAGCGGGTATAGGGGACAGAACTATGGCTACACCTTC